The 23 T cell receptor beta chains given below trace back to one sample, sequenced in a study of cytomegalovirus exposure and HLA in healthy donors. 13 Jbeta primers and 60 Vbeta primers were used for the PCR. Data came from immunoSEQ multiplex PCR; TCRdb stores just in-frame clones and leaves some out. The table has approximately 76,000 clones, 79% seen once. Sequenced input: PBMCs. The receptors were sampled from a man younger than 45 in good health and CMV-seronegative.

In its sample, this clone was seen once. The V gene is TRBV19, the J gene TRBJ2-5; D may be TRBD1 (5 bases). The V end was cut by 7 bases, the J end by 5 bases, with 17 bases between. Germline-derived CDR1 and CDR2 are LNHDA and SQIVND (reference sequence). The CDR3 runs 14 residues. The CDR3 region is CASKGSQGTETQYF. CDR3 in DNA: TGTGCCAGTAAGGGAAGTCAGGGAACGGAGACCCAGTACTTC.

This clone came up a few times. The V and J genes are TRBV4-1 and TRBJ1-6; maybe TRBD1 (6 bases). Per the germline V gene, CDR1 is MGHRA and CDR2 is YSYEKL. This CDR3 contains 16 residues. The V end lost 1 base, the J end lost 5 bases, and 12 bases lay between the germline ends. The CDR3 is CASSQAGGQNNSPLHF. Written as DNA, the CDR3 is TGCGCCAGCAGCCAAGCTGGGGGCCAGAATAATTCACCCCTCCACTTT.

This clone was observed at least ten times. This chain uses TRBV10-1 with TRBJ2-3; 9 nucleotides align to TRBD1. The CDR3 totals 14 residues. Per the germline V gene, CDR1 is WNHNN and CDR2 is SYGVQD (reference sequence). The J segment lost 2 bases and the V segment lost 10 bases, leaving 7 bases of the junction unmatched. CDR3 coding DNA: TGCGCCACTGGACAGGGGCGGATCACAGATACGCAGTATTTT. Protein: CATGQGRITDTQYF.

The chain recombines TRBV4-2 with TRBJ1-2, with a tentative D call TRBD1 (6 bases). The CDR3 covers 14 residues. The germline V gene has CDR1 LGHNA and CDR2 YNFKEQ. The ends were cut back, 1 base at V and 7 bases at J, with 13 bases in the middle. DNA of the CDR3: TGTGCCAGCAGCCAAGGACCGGGGGGGGCTGGCTACACCTTC. Protein sequence: CASSQGPGGAGYTF.

The chain is built from TRBV7-8 and TRBJ2-5; 7 nucleotides line up with TRBD1. Trimming cost V 2 bases and J 1 base; bases outside gene matches: 1. Germline V gene data show CDR1 as SGHVS and CDR2 as FQNEAQ. CDR3 length equals 14 residues. CDR3 amino acids: CASSLWTGQETQYF. DNA of the CDR3: TGTGCCAGCAGCTTATGGACAGGCCAAGAGACCCAGTACTTC. Full variable domain (missing parts from reference TRBV7-8 and TRBJ2-5): GAGVSQSPRYKVAKRGQDVALRCDPISGHVSLFWYQQALGQGPEFLTYFQNEAQLDKSGLPSDRFFAERPEGSVSTLKIQRTQQEDSAVYLCASSLWTGQETQYFGPGTRLLVL.

This rearrangement joins TRBV6-5 to TRBJ1-3; no firm D call. CDR3 length: 14 amino acids. The germline CDR1 and CDR2 sequences are MNHEY and SVGAGI. The V end lost 8 bases, the J end lost 0 bases, and 11 bases lay between the germline ends. CDR3 nucleotides: TGTGCCAGCTCCCTAACAGACTCTGGAAACACCATATATTTT. It specifies CASSLTDSGNTIYF.

The chain recombines TRBV30 with TRBJ1-1; D not resolved. Between the trimmed V and J ends, which lost 2 bases and 7 bases, there was a span of 8 bases. Germline V CDR1 and CDR2: GTSNPN, SVGIG (reference sequence). The CDR3 is 11 residues long. CDR3 in amino acids: CAWSRSYEAFF. CDR3 DNA: TGTGCCTGGAGTAGGAGCTATGAAGCTTTCTTT.

The CDR3 nucleotides are TGTGCCAGCAGCTTAGGGGGCGATGAGCAGTTCTTC. Its protein product is CASSLGGDEQFF. The V gene is TRBV7-6, the J gene TRBJ2-1; maybe TRBD1 (5 bases). The CDR3 sequence is 12 residues long. In germline, CDR1 is SGHVS, CDR2 FNYEAQ. V was clipped by 1 base and J by 8 bases, with 6 bases between them.

The CDR3, as DNA: TGTGCCAGCAGTTTAACGAGGGGCGGGAGCACCGGGGAGCTGTTTTTT. It codes for CASSLTRGGSTGELFF. V and J are TRBV2 and TRBJ2-2; 7 bases line up with TRBD2. Germline V gene lookup returns CDR1 SNHLY and CDR2 FYNNEI. Trimming took 5 bases from V and 4 from J; bases not matched to a gene: 10. There are 16 residues in the CDR3. The full variable domain, completed using reference TRBV2 and TRBJ2-2, is EPEVTQTPSHQVTQMGQEVILRCVPISNHLYFYWYRQILGQKVEFLVSFYNNEISEKSEIFDDQFSVERPDGSNFTLKIRSTKLEDSAMYFCASSLTRGGSTGELFFGEGSRLTVL.

J is TRBJ2-1 and V is TRBV6-5, with 7 bases aligning to TRBD1. Per the germline V gene, CDR1 is MNHEY and CDR2 is SVGAGI. The ends lost 6 bases at V and 8 bases at J; junction bases unmatched: 10. CDR3 length: 14 residues. Written as DNA, the CDR3 is TGTGCCAGCAGCACGACAGGGAGTTGGCATGAGCAGTTCTTC. It is translated as CASSTTGSWHEQFF.

There are a few counts of this clone. The chain joins TRBV6-4 to TRBJ2-3; 8 positions match TRBD2. This CDR3 is 15 amino acids long. J lost 1 base, V lost 2 bases, and 2 bases had no gene match. In germline, CDR1 is MRHNA, CDR2 SNTAGT. CDR3 protein: CASSDAAGGTDTQYF. For the CDR3, the DNA is TGTGCCAGCAGTGACGCAGCGGGGGGCACAGATACGCAGTATTTT.

The V and J genes are TRBV6-5 and TRBJ2-7; perhaps TRBD1 as D (5 bases). The CDR3 has 13 residues. Germline assignment: CDR1 MNHEY and CDR2 SVGAGI. The V and J ends lost 5 bases and 8 bases respectively, with 16 bases between them. CDR3 amino acids: CASSQKRGVKQYF. Here the CDR3 DNA reads TGTGCCAGCAGTCAGAAAAGGGGCGTTAAGCAGTACTTC.

The J gene is TRBJ1-2, the V gene TRBV2; D call uncertain. The V end lost 6 bases, the J end lost 8 bases, and 13 bases lay between the germline ends. Germline CDR1 is SNHLY and CDR2 is FYNNEI. The length of the CDR3 is 12 residues. The CDR3 is CASRRAEMGYTF. The CDR3, as DNA: TGTGCCAGCAGGCGGGCGGAGATGGGCTACACCTTC.

The CDR3 protein is CASSLSVNTEAFF. CDR3 in DNA: TGTGCCAGCAGCTTATCAGTGAACACTGAAGCTTTCTTT. The chain is built from TRBV7-9 and TRBJ1-1; D not certain. V was trimmed by 2 bases and J by 0 bases, leaving 4 bases between them. Germline loops: CDR1 SEHNR, CDR2 FQNEAQ (reference sequence). CDR3 length: 13 amino acids.

The chain has TRBV7-9 and TRBJ1-1; TRBD1 agrees at 8 bases. V trimming: 0 bases; J trimming: 4 bases; junction bases outside the gene matches: 7. The CDR3 is 16 residues long. Germline V gives CDR1 SEHNR, CDR2 FQNEAQ (reference sequence). CDR3 protein: CASSLARQGRVTEAFF. DNA of the CDR3: TGTGCCAGCAGCTTAGCGCGACAGGGGAGAGTCACTGAAGCTTTCTTT.

The chain links TRBV30 to TRBJ2-5; the match to TRBD2 covers 8 bases. The CDR3 extends over 15 amino acids. Germline-derived CDR1 and CDR2 are GTSNPN and SVGIG (reference sequence). Trimming took 0 bases from V and 0 from J; bases not matched to a gene: 3. The CDR3 spells CAWSVGGGYQETQYF. The CDR3 DNA reads as TGTGCCTGGAGTGTTGGCGGGGGGTACCAAGAGACCCAGTACTTC.

The rearrangement links TRBV5-6 to TRBJ2-5; 7 bases fit TRBD2. Germline V gene sequence: CDR1 SGHDT, CDR2 YYEEEE. V gave up 7 bases and J gave up 7 bases; unmatched junction bases: 13. CDR3 length: 14 residues. CDR3 region: CASSVGRPSRTQYF. The CDR3 region has the DNA TGTGCCAGCTCGGTCGGGAGGCCGAGTAGGACCCAGTACTTC.

The rearrangement uses TRBV27 and TRBJ2-7; TRBD2 aligns across 7 bases. Germline CDR1 is MNHEY and CDR2 is SMNVEV (reference sequence). The CDR3 spans 14 residues. V trimming: 6 bases; J trimming: 7 bases; junction bases outside the gene matches: 12. As DNA, the CDR3 is TGTGCCAGCAGCCGTGAGGGACTATCGGGGGAGCAGTACTTC. As protein: CASSREGLSGEQYF.

V usage is TRBV19 and J usage is TRBJ1-2; D is unresolved. Per the germline V gene, CDR1 is LNHDA and CDR2 is SQIVND (reference sequence). The CDR3 is 15 amino acids. The V gene lost 3 bases and the J gene lost 6 bases, with 17 bases spanning the gap. The CDR3 spells CASSIPSSGYNGYTF. In DNA, the CDR3 is TGTGCCAGTAGTATCCCCTCCAGCGGGTATAATGGCTACACCTTC.

V is TRBV30 and J is TRBJ2-1, with D unresolved. The CDR3 extends over 11 amino acids. Trimming took off 0 bases at V and 6 bases at J, with 3 bases between the two ends. Germline lookup yields CDR1 GTSNPN and CDR2 SVGIG (reference sequence). The CDR3 DNA follows: TGTGCCTGGAGTGTACTCAATGAGCAGTTCTTC. This gives the protein CAWSVLNEQFF. Full variable domain (rest looked up from reference TRBV30 and TRBJ2-1): SQTIHQWPATLVQPVGSPLSLECTVEGTSNPNLYWYRQAAGRGLQLLFYSVGIGQISSEVPQNLSASRPQDRQFILSSKKLLLSDSGFYLCAWSVLNEQFFGPGTRLTVL.

CDR3 in amino acids: CASSPRREGHEQYF. The DNA for the CDR3 is TGTGCCAGCAGCCCCCGGCGGGAGGGCCACGAGCAGTACTTC. This rearrangement joins TRBV5-4 to TRBJ2-7, with 9 bases matching TRBD2. This CDR3 is 14 amino acids long. The germline CDR1 and CDR2 sequences are SGHNT and YYREEE (reference sequence). The J segment lost 5 bases and the V segment lost 4 bases, leaving 7 bases of the junction unmatched. The full variable domain, its missing parts supplied by reference TRBV5-4 and TRBJ2-7, is ETGVTQSPTHLIKTRGQQVTLRCSSQSGHNTVSWYQQALGQGPQFIFQYYREEENGRGNFPPRFSGLQFPNYSSELNVNALELDDSALYLCASSPRREGHEQYFGPGTRLTVT.

This chain joins TRBV9 and TRBJ2-7; 11 nucleotides agree with TRBD2. The CDR3 is 16 residues long. Germline trimming cut 4 bases from V and 6 bases from J; bases unmatched to any gene: 12. CDR1 is SGDLS, CDR2 YYNGEE, per germline. The CDR3 is CASSQVAGGPTTEQYF. The CDR3 nucleotides read TGTGCCAGCAGCCAAGTAGCGGGAGGGCCAACTACCGAGCAGTACTTC.

The chain links TRBV4-3 to TRBJ2-1; possibly TRBD1 for D (5 bases). Germline V gene lookup returns CDR1 LGHNA and CDR2 YSLEER. V was clipped by 1 base and J by 8 bases, with 9 bases between them. This CDR3 has 13 amino acids. The CDR3 reads CASSQGGWDEQFF. CDR3 sequence (DNA): TGCGCCAGCAGCCAAGGGGGCTGGGATGAGCAGTTCTTC.